The clone carrying this T cell receptor (beta chain) came up many times. A second PCR, run for about 6 to 12 cycles, used a sample-barcoded 5' primer plus a J-beta primer mix. TCRdb fed the 5' RACE reads into MiXCR, producing one record per CDR3 protein. Of approximately 810,000 distinct CDR3 sequences in the sample, about 36% are singletons; the top ten hold 10% to 15%. V lost 6 bases to trimming and J lost 0 bases, with 9 bases between them. The CDR3 spans 14 residues. This record belongs to a study of blood T cells in healthy people across ages. This rearrangement joins TRBV12-3 or TRBV12-4 to TRBJ1-5; D gene uncertain. Specimen: blood. The TCR sequence derives from a man younger than 35 in good health. CDR3 residues: CASSQADSNQPQHF. For the CDR3, the DNA is TGTGCCAGCAGCCAGGCGGATAGCAATCAGCCCCAGCATTTT.